These 5 T cell receptor beta chains were sequenced from one sample in a study of blood T cell repertoires in COVID-19. This table comes from immunoSEQ multiplex PCR, and its TCRdb copy is limited to in-frame clones, with some not included. In the table there are 300,000 to 450,000 clones, around nine tenths of which are singletons. The sample was peripheral blood. The receptors shown here come from a woman between 55 and 75 years old with COVID-19, enrolled during active disease.

The chain links TRBV28 to TRBJ2-1, with D tentatively TRBD2 (7 bases). This CDR3 has 15 amino acids. Germline V gene data show CDR1 as MDHEN and CDR2 as SYDVKM. The CDR3 DNA sequence: TGTACTACGAATCATGAGGGGGGGGCCGTAAATGAGCAGTTCTTC. Protein: CTTNHEGGAVNEQFF.

The V gene is TRBV6-5, the J gene TRBJ1-6; 10 bases fit TRBD1. From germline, CDR1 is MNHEY and CDR2 SVGAGI. Germline trimming cut 2 bases from V and 10 bases from J; bases unmatched to any gene: 8. The CDR3 contains 16 residues. The CDR3 DNA reads TGTGCCAGCAGTTACACTCTCAGGACAGGGGGATCACCCCTCCACTTT. Translating gives CASSYTLRTGGSPLHF.

The chain carries TRBV9 and TRBJ2-3, with D tentatively TRBD2 (6 bases). This CDR3 contains 14 residues. The V end was cut by 1 base, the J end by 3 bases, with 9 bases between. Germline assignment: CDR1 SGDLS and CDR2 YYNGEE. This CDR3 is CASSVSGGTDTQYF. Here the CDR3 DNA reads TGTGCCAGCAGCGTATCTGGGGGGACAGATACGCAGTATTTT.

CDR3 coding DNA: TGTGCCAGCAGCTTCCGCGTAAGGGAGGATCGAGCTTTCTTT. Residues: CASSFRVREDRAFF. The chain uses TRBV7-8 and TRBJ1-1, with D unresolved. This CDR3 region has 14 residues. Germline CDR1 SGHVS, CDR2 FQNEAQ. V was clipped by 3 bases and J by 10 bases, with 18 bases between them. Supplemented by reference TRBV7-8 and TRBJ1-1, the full variable domain reads GAGVSQSPRYKVAKRGQDVALRCDPISGHVSLFWYQQALGQGPEFLTYFQNEAQLDKSGLPSDRFFAERPEGSVSTLKIQRTQQEDSAVYLCASSFRVREDRAFFGQGTRLTVV.

The chain joins TRBV4-1 to TRBJ1-1; tentative D call: TRBD1 (5 bases). Looked up from germline, CDR1 is MGHRA and CDR2 is YSYEKL. V lost 4 bases and J 0 bases, leaving 12 bases between the germline ends. The CDR3 contains 15 residues. CDR3 region: CASSRGTGLNTEAFF. CDR3 sequence (DNA): TGCGCCAGCAGCCGAGGGACTGGGCTGAACACTGAAGCTTTCTTT.